One sample yielded the 11 T cell receptor beta chains listed below, sequenced in a study of blood T cell repertoires in COVID-19. TCRdb keeps only in-frame clones here, not all; method: immunoSEQ multiplex PCR. The data hold about 200,000 clones, with just under 90% observed a single time. The specimen was PBMCs or T cells enriched from blood (not recorded which). These receptors originate from a man aged 30 to 45 who had recovered from COVID-19.

V gene TRBV10-3 combines with J gene TRBJ2-7, with 7 bases lining up with TRBD1. CDR1 and CDR2 (germline): ENHRY, SYGVKD. The CDR3 runs 13 residues. The V gene end was trimmed by 6 bases and the J gene end by 7 bases; junction bases not matched to a gene: 9. The CDR3 sequence is CAIRGQTVEEQYF. The CDR3 nucleotides are TGTGCCATCAGGGGACAGACCGTTGAGGAGCAGTACTTC.

This clone was observed a single time. The chain has TRBV18 and TRBJ1-4, with TRBD1 matching 11 bases. The V gene end was trimmed by 3 bases and the J gene end by 7 bases; junction bases not matched to a gene: 10. CDR1 is KGHSH and CDR2 is LQKENI in the germline V gene. The CDR3 totals 17 residues. The chain's CDR3 is CASSPTRGQGVSEKLFF. CDR3 in DNA: TGTGCCAGCTCACCGACCCGGGGACAGGGGGTTAGTGAAAAACTGTTTTTT.

The chain uses TRBV18 and TRBJ1-5, with 9 positions matching TRBD1. The CDR3 covers 16 residues. Trimming took 6 bases from V and 8 from J; bases not matched to a gene: 14. Germline CDR1 is KGHSH and CDR2 is LQKENI. As DNA, the CDR3 is TGTGCCAGCTCGTACGGACAGGGGAAAGTTAAGGAGCCCCAGCATTTT. Amino acids: CASSYGQGKVKEPQHF.

The rearrangement uses TRBV28 and TRBJ1-1; D may be TRBD1 (5 bases). Germline V gene lookup returns CDR1 MDHEN and CDR2 SYDVKM. Deletions cut 5 bases from V and 5 bases from J, with 21 bases between. The CDR3 totals 16 residues. CDR3 loop: CASSTKRGTGGTEAFF. The CDR3 coding sequence is TGTGCCAGCAGTACGAAGCGAGGGACCGGGGGGACTGAAGCTTTCTTT. The variable domain in full, completed from reference TRBV28 and TRBJ1-1, reads DVKVTQSSRYLVKRTGEKVFLECVQDMDHENMFWYRQDPGLGLRLIYFSYDVKMKEKGDIPEGYSVSREKKERFSLILESASTNQTSMYLCASSTKRGTGGTEAFFGQGTRLTVV.

The V call is TRBV11-2, the J call TRBJ2-1; D is perhaps TRBD2 (7 bases). CDR1 and CDR2 from the germline V gene are SGHAT and FQNNGV. V was clipped by 6 bases and J by 4 bases, with 16 bases between them. The CDR3 loop spans 15 amino acids. The CDR3, as DNA: TGTGCCAGCAGATCCCCCGGGGGGCCGTACAATGAGCAGTTCTTC. Its protein is CASRSPGGPYNEQFF.

This chain joins TRBV7-2 and TRBJ2-1; 10 nucleotides agree with TRBD2. Germline values: CDR1 SGHTA, CDR2 FQGNSA. The CDR3 totals 15 residues. V gave up 2 bases and J gave up 3 bases; unmatched junction bases: 1. Here the CDR3 DNA reads TGTGCCAGCAGCTTACAGCGGGGGGGCTACAATGAGCAGTTCTTC. Its translation is CASSLQRGGYNEQFF.

This chain links TRBV9 with TRBJ1-4, with no clear D. The germline V gene encodes CDR1 SGDLS and CDR2 YYNGEE. The length of the CDR3 is 14 residues. V lost 0 bases to trimming and J lost 3 bases, with 6 bases between them. The CDR3 sequence is CASSVGVANEKLFF. The DNA of the CDR3 is TGTGCCAGCAGCGTAGGCGTCGCTAATGAAAAACTGTTTTTT.

The chain recombines TRBV27 with TRBJ2-7; tentatively, D is TRBD1 (5 bases). The V gene lost 8 bases and the J gene lost 3 bases, with 20 bases spanning the gap. Germline V gene data show CDR1 as MNHEY and CDR2 as SMNVEV (reference sequence). The CDR3 runs 15 residues. The CDR3 DNA reads as TGTGCCAGCGGGAACCCTAGGACAACCCTCTACGAGCAGTACTTC. It specifies CASGNPRTTLYEQYF.

V gene TRBV10-3 combines with J gene TRBJ1-2; TRBD1 matches at 9 bases. Trimming took 0 bases from V and 5 from J; bases not matched to a gene: 4. Germline V gives CDR1 ENHRY, CDR2 SYGVKD. The CDR3 length is 15 residues. The CDR3 protein is CAISESRDREYGYTF. CDR3 nucleotide sequence: TGTGCCATCAGTGAGTCCAGGGACAGGGAGTATGGCTACACCTTC.

This rearrangement joins TRBV27 to TRBJ2-7; 7 bases agree with TRBD2. In germline, CDR1 is MNHEY, CDR2 SMNVEV (reference sequence). The CDR3 contains 15 residues. Trimming at V came to 2 bases and at J to 0 bases, leaving 4 bases not matched to a gene. DNA of the CDR3: TGTGCCAGCAGTTTAGAGGGAGGGAGCTCCTACGAGCAGTACTTC. Translated, it gives CASSLEGGSSYEQYF.

This rearrangement joins TRBV25-1 to TRBJ2-5, with 8 bases fitting TRBD2. V was clipped by 3 bases and J by 3 bases; unmatched bases: 6. Germline lookup yields CDR1 MGHDK and CDR2 SYGVNS. The CDR3 length is 15 residues. The CDR3: CASSDPGLGKETQYF. The CDR3 region has the DNA TGTGCCAGCAGTGATCCGGGACTAGGGAAAGAGACCCAGTACTTC.